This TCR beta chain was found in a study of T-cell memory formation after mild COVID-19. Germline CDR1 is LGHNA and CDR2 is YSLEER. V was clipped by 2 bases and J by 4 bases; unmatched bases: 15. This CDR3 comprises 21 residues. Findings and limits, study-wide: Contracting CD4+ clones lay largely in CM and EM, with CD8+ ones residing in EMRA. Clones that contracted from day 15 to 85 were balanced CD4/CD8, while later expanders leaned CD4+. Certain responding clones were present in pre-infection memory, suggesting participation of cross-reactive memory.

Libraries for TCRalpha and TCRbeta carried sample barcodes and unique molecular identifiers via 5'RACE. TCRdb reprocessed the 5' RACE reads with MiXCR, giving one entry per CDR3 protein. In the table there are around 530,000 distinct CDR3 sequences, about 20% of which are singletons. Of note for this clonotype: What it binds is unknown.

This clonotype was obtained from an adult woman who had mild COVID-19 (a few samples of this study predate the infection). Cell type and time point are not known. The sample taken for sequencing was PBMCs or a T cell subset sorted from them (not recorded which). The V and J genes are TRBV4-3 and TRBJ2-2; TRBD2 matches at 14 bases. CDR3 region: CASSQFLGTSGSGSATGELFF. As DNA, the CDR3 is TGCGCCAGCAGCCAATTTCTCGGGACTAGCGGGAGCGGCTCCGCCACCGGGGAGCTGTTTTTT.